These 6 T cell receptor beta chains were sequenced from one sample in a study of EBV T-cell therapy then PD-1 blockade in nasopharyngeal carcinoma. These receptors' antigens are unknown. TCRdb keeps only in-frame clones here, not all; method: immunoSEQ multiplex PCR. This sample yields 15,000 to 20,000 clones, of which 80% to 85% are seen a single time; roughly 30% belongs to the top ten. Described treatment: AdE1-LMPpoly-expanded autologous EBV-specific T-cell therapy followed by anti-PD-1 nivolumab. Material: CD8+ T cells from blood, obtained between days 25 and 35 from a patient whose treatment included autologous EBV-specific T cells and nivolumab. These receptors came from a middle-aged man with nasopharyngeal carcinoma.

The genes are TRBV7-2 and TRBJ2-3; 8 nucleotides line up with TRBD2. Germline loops: CDR1 SGHTA, CDR2 FQGNSA. The V gene end was trimmed by 2 bases and the J gene end by 5 bases; junction bases not matched to a gene: 9. The CDR3 is made up of 16 amino acids. The DNA for the CDR3 is TGTGCCAGCAGCTTAATTTCAGGCCGGGGGGGAGATACGCAGTATTTT. It yields the protein CASSLISGRGGDTQYF.

The rearrangement uses TRBV27 and TRBJ2-7, with 8 bases that match TRBD1. After removal of 6 bases from V and 2 bases from J, the junction contained 12 bases not matched to a gene. CDR1 and CDR2 (germline): MNHEY, SMNVEV (reference sequence). The CDR3 loop spans 16 amino acids. CDR3 amino acids: CASSPGDRPLPYEQYF. The CDR3 DNA follows: TGTGCCAGCAGCCCAGGGGACAGGCCCCTTCCCTACGAGCAGTACTTC.

The table lists this clone with many counts. The junction shows a germline mismatch at one end, possibly a read error. This CDR3 is CASSEDSLAEAFF. Written as DNA, the CDR3 is TGTGCCAGCAGCGAAGACTCATTAGCTGAAGCTTTCTTT. The chain employs TRBV14 and TRBJ1-1; no reliable D call. Germline assignment: CDR1 SGHDN and CDR2 FVKESK. The CDR3 is made up of 13 amino acids.

V usage is TRBV19 and J usage is TRBJ1-3, with D tentatively TRBD1 (5 bases). CDR1 is LNHDA, CDR2 SQIVND, per germline (reference sequence). Trimming stripped 4 bases from V and 3 bases from J, with 13 bases between. The CDR3 is 15 amino acids. The CDR3: CASSKDREDGNTIYF. In DNA form, the CDR3 reads TGTGCCAGTAGTAAAGACAGAGAGGATGGAAACACCATATATTTT.

This rearrangement joins TRBV28 to TRBJ1-3, with TRBD1 as a possible D gene (6 bases). Trimming cost V 6 bases and J 2 bases, with 14 bases left between them. The CDR3 is 15 amino acids. Germline V gene sequence: CDR1 MDHEN, CDR2 SYDVKM. The CDR3 DNA follows: TGTGCCAGCAGCGTACAGGGAGCTGCTGGAAACACCATATATTTT. Translation gives CASSVQGAAGNTIYF.

V gene TRBV27 combines with J gene TRBJ1-2; TRBD1 matches at 8 bases. This CDR3 is built from 13 residues. The junction had 5 bases not matched to a gene; V was cut back by 5 bases and J by 6 bases. CDR1 is MNHEY, CDR2 SMNVEV, per germline (reference sequence). CDR3 loop: CASSPMGQDGYTF. CDR3 nucleotides: TGTGCCAGCAGTCCGATGGGACAGGATGGCTACACCTTC.